Each of the 27 T cell receptor beta chains below was sequenced from the same sample in a study of Graves' ophthalmopathy and Graves' hyperthyroidism. Amplification of TCR beta CDR3 regions used RNA transcripts. Investigators did first-round RT-PCR with HTBI primers, then second-round multiplex PCR. TCRdb reanalysed the multiplex PCR reads using MiXCR and keeps one entry per CDR3 protein. Here the sample spans hundreds of thousands of distinct CDR3 sequences, roughly 21% being singletons. Specimen: peripheral blood. These TCRs come from a woman aged 18 to 35 with stable Graves' hyperthyroidism.

Many counts were recorded for this clonotype. V is TRBV15 and J is TRBJ2-7, with D perhaps matching TRBD1 (5 bases). Deletions cut 2 bases from V and 3 bases from J, with 11 bases between. CDR1 is LNHNV, CDR2 YYDKDF, per germline (reference sequence). This CDR3 comprises 14 residues. Here the CDR3 DNA reads TGTGCCACCAGCAGACAGGGTTCTAGCTACGAGCAGTACTTC. As protein: CATSRQGSSYEQYF.

This clonotype was detected ten times or more. This chain links TRBV6-1 with TRBJ2-5; 7 bases line up with TRBD1. CDR1 is MNHNS, CDR2 SASEGT, per germline. CDR3 length equals 14 residues. After removal of 7 bases from V and 2 bases from J, the junction contained 7 bases not matched to a gene. CDR3 residues: CASIRGTAQETQYF. The CDR3 DNA follows: TGTGCCAGCATCAGAGGGACAGCGCAAGAGACCCAGTACTTC.

This clonotype was recorded at least ten times. The genes are TRBV29-1 and TRBJ2-5; D possibly uses TRBD1 or TRBD2 (5 bases each). This CDR3 is built from 12 residues. Germline CDR1 SQVTM, CDR2 ANQGSEA. Trimming pared 7 bases from V and 7 bases from J, leaving 16 bases between. The CDR3 DNA reads TGCAGCGGAGTTGGGGAAGGGACGACCCAGTACTTC. It encodes CSGVGEGTTQYF.

In its sample, this clonotype was seen many times. This chain uses TRBV6-5 with TRBJ2-7; D remains ambiguous. Deletions cut 1 base from V and 4 bases from J, with 8 bases between. The CDR3 sequence is 13 residues long. Germline CDR1 is MNHEY and CDR2 is SVGAGI. CDR3 region: CASSYLLGYEQYF. Written as DNA, the CDR3 is TGTGCCAGCAGTTACTTGCTGGGGTACGAGCAGTACTTC.

In this sample, this clonotype turned up many times. CDR3 region: CASSQATGGYGYTF. The CDR3 region has the DNA TGCGCCAGCAGCCAGGCGACAGGGGGCTATGGCTACACCTTC. The chain is built from TRBV4-1 and TRBJ1-2, with 9 positions matching TRBD1. The germline gives CDR1 MGHRA, CDR2 YSYEKL. With 3 bases clipped from V and 4 bases from J, the junction kept 3 bases outside the gene matches. CDR3 length: 14 residues.

This clonotype has a handful of counts. J is TRBJ2-7 and V is TRBV15, with D uncertain. V lost 0 bases to trimming and J lost 3 bases, with 12 bases between them. The V gene's germline CDR1 is LNHNV and CDR2 YYDKDF (reference sequence). This CDR3 has 15 amino acids. The CDR3 sequence is CATSRDLSADYEQYF. CDR3 nucleotides: TGTGCCACCAGCAGAGATCTTTCGGCGGACTACGAGCAGTACTTC.

This clonotype was seen repeatedly, ten times or more. The chain is built from TRBV18 and TRBJ2-5, with 9 bases matching TRBD1. Looked up from germline, CDR1 is KGHSH and CDR2 is LQKENI. V shed 6 bases, J shed 4 bases, and the junction held 12 bases outside the gene matches. The CDR3 is 16 amino acids. For the CDR3, the DNA is TGTGCCAGCTCTCCCCCGAGGACAGGGGAAGGAGAGACCCAGTACTTC. It codes for CASSPPRTGEGETQYF.

The table lists this clonotype with many counts. The chain employs TRBV6-5 and TRBJ1-1; D is perhaps TRBD1 (6 bases). The CDR3 totals 14 residues. Germline CDR1 and CDR2: MNHEY and SVGAGI. V was clipped by 6 bases and J by 5 bases, with 16 bases between them. This CDR3 is CASSLQGGSTEAFF. As DNA, the CDR3 is TGTGCCAGCAGCCTCCAAGGGGGAAGTACTGAAGCTTTCTTT.

V and J are TRBV11-2 and TRBJ1-5; TRBD1 aligns across 9 bases. Germline trimming cut 5 bases from V and 11 bases from J; bases unmatched to any gene: 13. Germline loops: CDR1 SGHAT, CDR2 FQNNGV. This CDR3 contains 15 residues. CDR3 sequence reads: CASSQGDRAPAAQHF. The CDR3 DNA reads as TGTGCCAGCAGCCAGGGGGACAGGGCCCCGGCGGCCCAGCATTTT. The full variable domain, with the rest looked up from reference TRBV11-2 and TRBJ1-5, is EAGVAQSPRYKIIEKRQSVAFWCNPISGHATLYWYQQILGQGPKLLIQFQNNGVVDDSQLPKDRFSAERLKGVDSTLKIQPAKLEDSAVYLCASSQGDRAPAAQHFGDGTRLSIL.

Many counts were recorded for this clonotype. The genes are TRBV30 and TRBJ2-7; 9 nucleotides align to TRBD2. Germline assignment: CDR1 GTSNPN and CDR2 SVGIG (reference sequence). CDR3 length equals 13 residues. V gave up 5 bases and J gave up 9 bases; unmatched junction bases: 11. The CDR3 DNA sequence: TGTGCCTGGTTTGGCGGGAGGGCCGACGGGCAGTACTTC. This codes for CAWFGGRADGQYF.

The V and J genes are TRBV6-2 or TRBV6-3 and TRBJ2-7, with D unclear. This CDR3 region has 15 residues. Germline CDR1 and CDR2: MNHEY and SVGEGT. V dropped 8 bases and J dropped 2 bases, with 19 bases sitting between them. The chain's CDR3 is CASGQESGPTYEQYF. CDR3 nucleotides: TGTGCCAGCGGTCAAGAATCGGGTCCTACCTACGAGCAGTACTTC.

This clonotype has a count of ten or more. The chain uses TRBV12-3 or TRBV12-4 and TRBJ2-7, with 7 bases matching TRBD1. The CDR3 sequence is 17 residues long. V lost 0 bases to trimming and J lost 4 bases; unmatched junction nucleotides: 12. CDR3 nucleotide sequence: TGTGCCAGCAGTTTAGCGAGGGCAGGGGGTGACGGGTACGAGCAGTACTTC. The encoded protein is CASSLARAGGDGYEQYF.

The V and J genes are TRBV11-2 and TRBJ1-5, with 7 bases fitting TRBD1. The CDR3 runs to 16 residues. With 2 bases clipped from V and 7 bases from J, the junction kept 11 bases outside the gene matches. Germline-derived CDR1 and CDR2 are SGHAT and FQNNGV. The CDR3 nucleotides read TGTGCCAGCAGCTTAATTAGTGGGACAGTTGGACAGCCCCAGCATTTT. Translated, it gives CASSLISGTVGQPQHF.

This clonotype was picked up many times. The chain employs TRBV30 and TRBJ2-7; no clear D. Trimming cost V 3 bases and J 3 bases, with 6 bases left between them. CDR3 length: 11 amino acids. Looked up from germline, CDR1 is GTSNPN and CDR2 is SVGIG (reference sequence). The DNA for the CDR3 is TGTGCCTGGAGCGAGGACTACGAGCAGTACTTC. Translating gives CAWSEDYEQYF.

This clonotype showed up many times. The chain combines TRBV4-1 with TRBJ1-1; D not resolved. The CDR3 extends over 13 amino acids. Trimming cost V 3 bases and J 1 base, with 6 bases left between them. Germline V lookup: CDR1 MGHRA, CDR2 YSYEKL. CDR3 nucleotides: TGCGCCAGCAGCCACCCTTGGAACACTGAAGCTTTCTTT. It specifies CASSHPWNTEAFF.

Many counts were recorded for this clonotype. At one boundary the junction diverges from the germline segment, which might be a read error. V gene TRBV15 combines with J gene TRBJ2-4; TRBD1 might be the D (7 bases). The CDR3 totals 17 residues. Germline V gene sequence: CDR1 LNHNV, CDR2 YYDKDF (reference sequence). In DNA, the CDR3 is TGTGCCACCAGCAGTCGCAGGGGGAGGCTGGCCAAAAACATTAAGTACTTC. It encodes CATSSRRGRLAKNIKYF.

This clonotype was counted many times. The chain links TRBV4-2 to TRBJ2-7; perhaps TRBD2 as D (6 bases). The CDR3 has 15 amino acids. Germline loops: CDR1 LGHNA, CDR2 YNFKEQ. Deletions cut 0 bases from V and 2 bases from J, with 11 bases between. The DNA of the CDR3 is TGTGCCAGCAGCCAAGAACTAGCTGAACCCTACGAGCAGTACTTC. This sequence encodes CASSQELAEPYEQYF.

In this sample, this clonotype turned up many times. In nucleotides, the CDR3 is TGTGCCAGCAGCTCGTATGGGGCCCCCCAAGAGACCCAGTACTTC. The encoded protein is CASSSYGAPQETQYF. The V call is TRBV11-2, the J call TRBJ2-5; tentative D call: TRBD1 (5 bases). The ends were cut back, 4 bases at V and 1 base at J, with 13 bases in the middle. Germline V lookup: CDR1 SGHAT, CDR2 FQNNGV. This CDR3 has 15 amino acids. The full variable domain, completed using reference TRBV11-2 and TRBJ2-5, is EAGVAQSPRYKIIEKRQSVAFWCNPISGHATLYWYQQILGQGPKLLIQFQNNGVVDDSQLPKDRFSAERLKGVDSTLKIQPAKLEDSAVYLCASSSYGAPQETQYFGPGTRLLVL.

The rearrangement links TRBV28 to TRBJ1-2; a possible D gene is TRBD1 (6 bases). Germline V lookup: CDR1 MDHEN, CDR2 SYDVKM. This CDR3 is 15 amino acids long. V lost 7 bases, J lost 4 bases, and 19 bases lay in between. The DNA of the CDR3 is TGTGCCAGCACCCAACCCCTCGGGGGGGCCTATGGCTACACCTTC. It specifies CASTQPLGGAYGYTF.

This clonotype was recorded at least ten times. Since the CDR3 does not end with the conserved phenylalanine or tryptophan, this likely comes from a read error. This chain joins TRBV15 and TRBJ2-2; D not resolved. Germline V gene data show CDR1 as LNHNV and CDR2 as YYDKDF (reference sequence). The length of the CDR3 is 13 residues. V was pared by 0 bases and J by 6 bases, with 5 bases between. CDR3 in DNA: TGTGCCACCAGCAGAGATGGCGCCGGGGAGCTGTTTCTT. Residues: CATSRDGAGELFL.

This clonotype was recorded at least ten times. The CDR3 DNA reads as TGTGCCAGCAGCACGAGTTCGACTAGCGGTTCCTACGAGCAGTACTTC. This encodes CASSTSSTSGSYEQYF. This chain connects TRBV9 to TRBJ2-7; 9 bases align to TRBD2. The CDR3 totals 16 residues. Germline V gene lookup returns CDR1 SGDLS and CDR2 YYNGEE. Germline trimming cut 4 bases from V and 1 base from J; bases unmatched to any gene: 9.

This rearrangement joins TRBV30 to TRBJ1-1, with D perhaps matching TRBD1 (5 bases). Trimming removed 7 bases at V and 4 bases at J, with 16 bases between. CDR3 size: 13 residues. Germline values: CDR1 GTSNPN, CDR2 SVGIG (reference sequence). The CDR3 DNA reads as TGTGCCTCCCTCGGGGGTCGAGGCACTGAAGCTTTCTTT. Its translation: CASLGGRGTEAFF.

V is TRBV7-2 and J is TRBJ2-5, with D unresolved. Germline-derived CDR1 and CDR2 are SGHTA and FQGNSA. Trimming removed 0 bases at V and 1 base at J, with 18 bases between. The CDR3 totals 18 residues. CDR3 region: CASSLAPFGGEIQETQYF. The CDR3 DNA is TGTGCCAGCAGCTTAGCCCCGTTCGGCGGTGAAATCCAAGAGACCCAGTACTTC. The full variable domain, its missing parts supplied by reference TRBV7-2 and TRBJ2-5, is GAGVSQSPSNKVTEKGKDVELRCDPISGHTALYWYRQSLGQGLEFLIYFQGNSAPDKSGLPSDRFSAERTGGSVSTLTIQRTQQEDSAVYLCASSLAPFGGEIQETQYFGPGTRLLVL.

The table lists this clonotype with many counts. The rearrangement joins TRBV28 to TRBJ2-7; 14 positions agree with TRBD2. V trimming: 6 bases; J trimming: 6 bases; junction bases outside the gene matches: 7. The germline V gene has CDR1 MDHEN and CDR2 SYDVKM. The CDR3 has 15 residues. The CDR3 DNA follows: TGTGCCAGCAGACCTGGACTAGCGGGAGGTGTCGAGCAGTACTTC. This sequence encodes CASRPGLAGGVEQYF.

This clonotype was recorded a few times. V and J are TRBV15 and TRBJ1-5; 7 bases match TRBD1. Trimming took 0 bases from V and 3 from J; bases not matched to a gene: 14. Germline CDR1 reads LNHNV; CDR2 reads YYDKDF (reference sequence). CDR3 size: 19 residues. CDR3 bases: TGTGCCACCAGCAGAGACCTACTAGGGGGCAGGGCTGACAATCAGCCCCAGCATTTT. Translation gives CATSRDLLGGRADNQPQHF.

The table lists this clonotype with many counts. V and J are TRBV12-3 or TRBV12-4 and TRBJ1-6; TRBD1 is a possible D gene (5 bases). This CDR3 has 15 residues. V lost 7 bases, J lost 3 bases, and 13 bases lay in between. CDR3 residues: CASMAGNGYNSPLHF. The DNA for the CDR3 is TGTGCCAGCATGGCAGGGAACGGCTATAATTCACCCCTCCACTTT.

This clonotype was found many times. The genes are TRBV19 and TRBJ1-2, with 9 positions matching TRBD1. Germline CDR1 reads LNHDA; CDR2 reads SQIVND (reference sequence). The CDR3 has 15 residues. Trimming removed 6 bases from V and 3 bases from J; junction bases left unmatched: 8. The CDR3 DNA reads TGTGCCAGTAGCCGGGACAGGGTTAACGACTATGGCTACACCTTC. It encodes CASSRDRVNDYGYTF.